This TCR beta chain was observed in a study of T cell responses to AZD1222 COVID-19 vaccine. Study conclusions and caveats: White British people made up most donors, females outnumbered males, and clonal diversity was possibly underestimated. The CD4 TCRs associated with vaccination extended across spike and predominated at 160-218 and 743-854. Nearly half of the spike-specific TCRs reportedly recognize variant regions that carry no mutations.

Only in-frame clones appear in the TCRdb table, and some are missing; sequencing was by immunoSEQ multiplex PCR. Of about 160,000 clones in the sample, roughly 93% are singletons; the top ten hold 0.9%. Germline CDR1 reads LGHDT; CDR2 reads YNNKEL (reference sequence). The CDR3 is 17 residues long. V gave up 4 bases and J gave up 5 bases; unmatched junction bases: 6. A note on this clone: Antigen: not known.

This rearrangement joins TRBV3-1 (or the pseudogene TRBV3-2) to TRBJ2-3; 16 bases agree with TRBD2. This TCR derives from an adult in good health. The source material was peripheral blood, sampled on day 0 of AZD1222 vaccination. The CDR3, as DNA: TGTGCCAGCAGCCTGGGACTAGCGGGGGGGCATGGAGATACGCAGTATTTT. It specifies CASSLGLAGGHGDTQYF.